The clone carrying this TCR gamma chain was seen ten or more times. What it binds is not known. The CDR3 runs 14 residues. V gave up 3 bases and J gave up 4 bases; unmatched junction bases: 9. Germline V lookup: CDR1 GITISATS, CDR2 ISYDGTV (reference sequence). TCRdb re-called clones from the multiplex PCR reads using CATT. Among roughly 24,000 gamma-chain clones listed, about 3% were seen once. This sample stems from a study of γδ T cells in repeated Plasmodium falciparum infection. Vgamma9/Vdelta2+ and Vdelta2-negative gammadelta T cells were flow-sorted from PBMC for bulk sequencing. Whole-study results and caveats: Malian donors came from one small rural village, predominantly one ethnic group. Vgamma9/Vdelta2+ T cells showed a stable polyclonal repertoire with shared TCRgamma sequences. Malian children's Vdelta2-negative repertoires appeared more expanded and less diverse than Australians'.

Material: gamma-delta T cells from blood. The clonotype was recovered from a pool of human donors (malaria-infected and uninfected, not separated). V is TRGV9 and J is TRGJ1 or TRGJ2. CDR3 loop: CALWESPRYYKKLF. CDR3 DNA: TGTGCCTTGTGGGAGTCTCCCCGGTATTATAAGAAACTCTTT.